This TCR beta chain was identified during a study of radiation and T cells in renal cell carcinoma. Regarding the study as a whole: Without pretreatment biopsies, baseline tumor clonotype presence was undetermined.

The method was immunoSEQ multiplex PCR; TCRdb's version includes in-frame clones alone and lacks a portion of them. Of 150,000 to 200,000 clones in the sample, about 87% were seen once. Points on this clone: The target antigen is unknown.

Looked up from germline, CDR1 is SGHNT and CDR2 is YYREEE (reference sequence). V was clipped by 2 bases and J by 4 bases, with 12 bases between them. The CDR3 consists of 15 residues. Time point given: blood 4 weeks post-SBRT, at nephrectomy. Treatment described: 15 Gy SBRT to primary tumor, nephrectomy 4 weeks later. This clonotype was sampled from a woman aged 45 to 65 with renal cell carcinoma. The sequencing used blood, collected from a patient whose treatment included radiotherapy and nephrectomy. V gene TRBV5-4 combines with J gene TRBJ2-2, with D possibly TRBD1 on 7 matching bases. As DNA, the CDR3 is TGTGCCAGCAGCTTCTCCCAGGGGGGCACCGGGGAGCTGTTTTTT. This encodes CASSFSQGGTGELFF.